The clone carrying this T cell receptor beta chain was seen a few times. The antigen is not known. No treatment had been given to any patient before thyroid surgery. This record comes from a study of metastatic and nonmetastatic thyroid tumors. Findings of the study overall: Reportedly, malignant thyroid tumors had significantly higher TCR beta diversity than benign nodules, in blood and tumor.

With 6 bases removed from V and 3 bases from J, the gap between germline ends came to 21 bases. The CDR3 consists of 17 residues. CDR1 is MNHNS and CDR2 is SASEGT in the germline V gene. TCRdb re-called the PCR reads through MiXCR. Here the sample spans more than 15,000 clones, roughly 20% being singletons. The chain carries TRBV6-1 and TRBJ1-5; D might be TRBD1 (5 bases). Sequencing was done on a sample of adjacent normal tissue. This sequence originates from a female donor with papillary thyroid cancer or a benign thyroid nodule (not recorded which). Some clones in this sample may be carry-over from other donors' samples. CDR3 DNA sequence: TGTGCCAGCAGGAACCGGGACCGAGGGGATTACAATCAGCCCCAGCATTTT. This gives the protein CASRNRDRGDYNQPQHF.